This is a list of T cell receptor beta chains from one sample in a study of cytomegalovirus exposure and HLA in healthy donors. Profiled with immunoSEQ multiplex PCR; TCRdb holds only in-frame clones, not every one. This sample has 90,000 to 150,000 clones, with approximately 75% found just once. Material: PBMCs. Receptors were obtained from a man aged 50 or older in good health and CMV-seropositive. Each CDR3 is given with its conserved first and last residue. D genes are given only for firm matches. Not all rows give a size; the values are once, few, many and, for expanded clones, a class.

clone size: -; J gene: TRBJ1-2; D gene: -; V gene: TRBV5-6; CDR3 protein: CASSLRTVSSAYGYTF; CDR3 DNA: TGTGCCAGCAGCTTGCGGACAGTTTCCTCGGCGTATGGCTACACCTTC
clone size: -; J gene: TRBJ2-1; D gene: -; V gene: TRBV9; CDR3 protein: CASSPWGASYNEQFF; CDR3 DNA: TGTGCCAGCAGCCCGTGGGGCGCCTCCTACAATGAGCAGTTCTTC
clone size: few; J gene: TRBJ1-2; D gene: -; V gene: TRBV5-4; CDR3 protein: CASSLRGQYGYTF; CDR3 DNA: TGTGCCAGCAGCTTGCGGGGTCAGTATGGCTACACCTTC
clone size: -; J gene: TRBJ1-6; D gene: -; V gene: TRBV7-6; CDR3 protein: CASSLRTSNSPLHF; CDR3 DNA: TGTGCCAGCAGCTTAAGAACATCGAATTCACCCCTCCACTTT
clone size: -; J gene: TRBJ1-2; D gene: TRBD1; V gene: TRBV19; CDR3 protein: CASSTRQGGYYGYTF; CDR3 DNA: TGTGCCAGTAGTACTAGACAGGGGGGATACTATGGCTACACCTTC
clone size: -; J gene: TRBJ2-7; D gene: -; V gene: TRBV7-9; CDR3 protein: CASSLDGGGHYEQYF; CDR3 DNA: TGTGCCAGCAGCTTAGATGGTGGGGGCCACTACGAGCAGTACTTC
clone size: -; J gene: TRBJ2-2; D gene: TRBD1; V gene: TRBV6-1; CDR3 protein: CASSVPGQGIGELFF; CDR3 DNA: TGTGCCAGCAGCGTCCCGGGACAGGGGATCGGGGAGCTGTTTTTT
clone size: -; J gene: TRBJ2-3; D gene: TRBD2; V gene: TRBV7-2; CDR3 protein: CASSLAPAGGLTDTQYF; CDR3 DNA: TGTGCCAGCAGCTTAGCTCCGGCGGGAGGCCTCACAGATACGCAGTATTTT
clone size: -; J gene: TRBJ2-7; D gene: -; V gene: TRBV11-1; CDR3 protein: CASSLGRLSYEQYF; CDR3 DNA: TGTGCCAGCAGCTTAGGGAGGCTCTCCTACGAGCAGTACTTC
clone size: once; J gene: TRBJ1-2; D gene: -; V gene: TRBV29-1; CDR3 protein: CSVEDRVWRDGYTF; CDR3 DNA: TGCAGCGTTGAAGATAGGGTGTGGAGGGACGGCTACACCTTC
clone size: once; J gene: TRBJ1-2; D gene: -; V gene: TRBV4-2; CDR3 protein: CASSQDGGKRGYGYTF; CDR3 DNA: TGTGCCAGCAGCCAAGATGGAGGGAAAAGGGGCTATGGCTACACCTTC
clone size: -; J gene: TRBJ1-1; D gene: TRBD1; V gene: TRBV29-1; CDR3 protein: CSVGRQGFENTEAFF; CDR3 DNA: TGCAGCGTGGGTCGACAGGGGTTTGAGAACACTGAAGCTTTCTTT
clone size: -; J gene: TRBJ2-7; D gene: -; V gene: TRBV5-8; CDR3 protein: CASSSHNEQYF; CDR3 DNA: TGTGCCAGCAGTTCGCATAACGAGCAGTACTTC
clone size: -; J gene: TRBJ1-1; D gene: -; V gene: TRBV6-5; CDR3 protein: CASRQGLNTEAFF; CDR3 DNA: TGTGCCAGCAGACAAGGACTCAACACTGAAGCTTTCTTT
clone size: -; J gene: TRBJ2-1; D gene: -; V gene: TRBV5-1; CDR3 protein: CASSPQGGSYNEQFF; CDR3 DNA: TGCGCCAGCAGCCCACAGGGTGGGTCCTACAATGAGCAGTTCTTC
clone size: -; J gene: TRBJ1-1; D gene: -; V gene: TRBV18; CDR3 protein: CASSPQGGAGSATEAFF; CDR3 DNA: TGTGCCAGCTCACCACAGGGAGGGGCGGGTAGTGCCACTGAAGCTTTCTTT
clone size: -; J gene: TRBJ2-3; D gene: -; V gene: TRBV5-1; CDR3 protein: CASSLDRSTDTQYF; CDR3 DNA: TGCGCCAGCAGCTTGGACCGGAGCACAGATACGCAGTATTTT
clone size: -; J gene: TRBJ2-3; D gene: -; V gene: TRBV5-1; CDR3 protein: CASSTTSTDTQYF; CDR3 DNA: TGCGCCAGCAGCACTACTAGCACAGATACGCAGTATTTT
clone size: -; J gene: TRBJ1-1; D gene: -; V gene: TRBV29-1; CDR3 protein: CSVRRTDGNTEAFF; CDR3 DNA: TGCAGCGTCCGACGGACAGACGGGAACACTGAAGCTTTCTTT
clone size: few; J gene: TRBJ1-6; D gene: -; V gene: TRBV19; CDR3 protein: CASGEQGLSPLHF; CDR3 DNA: TGTGCCAGTGGGGAACAGGGCCTATCACCCCTCCACTTT
clone size: -; J gene: TRBJ1-3; D gene: -; V gene: TRBV18; CDR3 protein: CASSPKLSFENTIYF; CDR3 DNA: TGTGCCAGCTCACCCAAGCTCTCTTTTGAAAACACCATATATTTT
clone size: few; J gene: TRBJ1-5; D gene: -; V gene: TRBV7-2; CDR3 protein: CASSLRGHQPQHF; CDR3 DNA: TGTGCCAGCAGCTTACGAGGGCATCAGCCCCAGCATTTT
clone size: -; J gene: TRBJ1-6; D gene: -; V gene: TRBV7-2; CDR3 protein: CASSLRLGHGEIIHF; CDR3 DNA: TGTGCCAGCAGCTTACGGCTGGGACACGGAGAGATTATCCACTTT
clone size: -; J gene: TRBJ1-1; D gene: TRBD1; V gene: TRBV7-3; CDR3 protein: CASSPSRDSPEAFF; CDR3 DNA: TGTGCCAGCAGCCCAAGCCGGGACAGCCCTGAAGCTTTCTTT
clone size: -; J gene: TRBJ1-5; D gene: -; V gene: TRBV10-3; CDR3 protein: CAIRRDTNQPQHF; CDR3 DNA: TGTGCCATCAGGCGGGATACCAATCAGCCCCAGCATTTT
clone size: -; J gene: TRBJ1-4; D gene: -; V gene: TRBV19; CDR3 protein: CASSIGVLENEKLFF; CDR3 DNA: TGTGCCAGTAGTATAGGGGTATTGGAGAATGAAAAACTGTTTTTT
clone size: once; J gene: TRBJ2-7; D gene: TRBD1; V gene: TRBV11-2; CDR3 protein: CASSLETGGIYEQYF; CDR3 DNA: TGTGCCAGCAGCTTAGAGACAGGGGGGATCTACGAGCAGTACTTC
clone size: few; J gene: TRBJ2-5; D gene: TRBD1; V gene: TRBV5-1; CDR3 protein: CASSLGTGQRGETQYF; CDR3 DNA: TGCGCCAGCAGCTTGGGGACAGGTCAAAGAGGAGAGACCCAGTACTTC
clone size: -; J gene: TRBJ2-1; D gene: TRBD1; V gene: TRBV28; CDR3 protein: CASYGTVYNEQFF; CDR3 DNA: TGTGCCAGTTATGGGACAGTCTACAATGAGCAGTTCTTC
clone size: -; J gene: TRBJ1-2; D gene: -; V gene: TRBV6-5; CDR3 protein: CASSYSGALNYGYTF; CDR3 DNA: TGTGCCAGCAGTTACTCGGGGGCGCTTAACTATGGCTACACCTTC
clone size: few; J gene: TRBJ2-5; D gene: -; V gene: TRBV9; CDR3 protein: CASSPSGFQETQYF; CDR3 DNA: TGTGCCAGCAGCCCTTCGGGGTTCCAAGAGACCCAGTACTTC
clone size: few; J gene: TRBJ1-5; D gene: -; V gene: TRBV6-1; CDR3 protein: CASSLLRDLGQPQHF; CDR3 DNA: TGTGCCAGCAGTCTACTACGCGACCTTGGTCAGCCCCAGCATTTT
clone size: -; J gene: TRBJ1-3; D gene: -; V gene: TRBV5-1; CDR3 protein: CASSLDLGSSGNTIYF; CDR3 DNA: TGCGCCAGCAGCTTGGATTTGGGCAGTTCGGGAAACACCATATATTTT
clone size: -; J gene: TRBJ1-2; D gene: TRBD1; V gene: TRBV28; CDR3 protein: CASSLTGGYYGYTF; CDR3 DNA: TGTGCCAGCAGTCTTACAGGGGGCTACTATGGCTACACCTTC
clone size: -; J gene: TRBJ2-7; D gene: -; V gene: TRBV18; CDR3 protein: CASSPFPGSYEQYF; CDR3 DNA: TGTGCCAGCTCACCTTTCCCAGGGTCCTACGAGCAGTACTTC
clone size: -; J gene: TRBJ2-5; D gene: TRBD2; V gene: TRBV9; CDR3 protein: CASSVSGRDHETQYF; CDR3 DNA: TGTGCCAGCAGCGTCAGCGGGAGGGATCATGAGACCCAGTACTTC
clone size: -; J gene: TRBJ2-7; D gene: TRBD1; V gene: TRBV13; CDR3 protein: CASSLREQGTYEQYF; CDR3 DNA: TGTGCCAGCAGCCTAAGGGAACAGGGGACCTACGAGCAGTACTTC
clone size: -; J gene: TRBJ1-2; D gene: -; V gene: TRBV30; CDR3 protein: CAWGTGYDYGYTF; CDR3 DNA: TGTGCCTGGGGTACAGGGTATGACTATGGCTACACCTTC
clone size: once; J gene: TRBJ1-6; D gene: TRBD1; V gene: TRBV6-5; CDR3 protein: CASSWDRPYNSPLHF; CDR3 DNA: TGTGCCAGCAGTTGGGACAGACCTTATAATTCACCCCTCCACTTT
clone size: -; J gene: TRBJ2-1; D gene: -; V gene: TRBV5-1; CDR3 protein: CASSLRGWEQFF; CDR3 DNA: TGCGCCAGCAGCTTGAGAGGGTGGGAGCAGTTCTTC
clone size: -; J gene: TRBJ2-7; D gene: -; V gene: TRBV7-2; CDR3 protein: CASSLGRSYEQYF; CDR3 DNA: TGTGCCAGCAGCTTAGGCAGGTCGTACGAGCAGTACTTC
clone size: -; J gene: TRBJ1-6; D gene: -; V gene: TRBV6-5; CDR3 protein: CASSIQGNNSPLHF; CDR3 DNA: TGTGCCAGCAGCATACAGGGTAATAATTCACCCCTCCACTTT
clone size: -; J gene: TRBJ1-1; D gene: -; V gene: TRBV27; CDR3 protein: CASSLRQMNTEAFF; CDR3 DNA: TGTGCCAGCAGTTTGAGGCAGATGAACACTGAAGCTTTCTTT
clone size: -; J gene: TRBJ1-6; D gene: -; V gene: TRBV6-1; CDR3 protein: CASSPGHQNSPLHF; CDR3 DNA: TGTGCCAGCAGCCCGGGACACCAGAATTCACCCCTCCACTTT
clone size: -; J gene: TRBJ2-3; D gene: TRBD2; V gene: TRBV27; CDR3 protein: CASSPGLAGDTQYF; CDR3 DNA: TGTGCCAGCAGTCCGGGACTAGCCGGAGATACGCAGTATTTT
clone size: few; J gene: TRBJ1-1; D gene: -; V gene: TRBV11-2; CDR3 protein: CASSFMNTEAFF; CDR3 DNA: TGTGCCAGCAGCTTTATGAACACTGAAGCTTTCTTT
clone size: few; J gene: TRBJ1-5; D gene: -; V gene: TRBV15; CDR3 protein: CATSRGSNQPQHF; CDR3 DNA: TGTGCCACCAGCAGAGGTTCTAATCAGCCCCAGCATTTT
clone size: -; J gene: TRBJ1-2; D gene: TRBD1; V gene: TRBV7-2; CDR3 protein: CASSSWAGGRTGTF; CDR3 DNA: TGTGCCAGCAGCTCTTGGGCAGGGGGCCGGACTGGCACCTTC
clone size: -; J gene: TRBJ1-1; D gene: -; V gene: TRBV18; CDR3 protein: CASSPKGEGTEAFF; CDR3 DNA: TGTGCCAGCTCACCCAAAGGGGAGGGAACTGAAGCTTTCTTT
clone size: few; J gene: TRBJ2-1; D gene: -; V gene: TRBV7-9; CDR3 protein: CASHRPRANEQFF; CDR3 DNA: TGTGCCAGCCATAGGCCCAGGGCCAATGAGCAGTTCTTC
clone size: -; J gene: TRBJ1-2; D gene: -; V gene: TRBV7-2; CDR3 protein: CASSSAYTGPYGYTF; CDR3 DNA: TGTGCCAGCAGCTCCGCTTACACAGGGCCCTATGGCTACACCTTC
clone size: -; J gene: TRBJ1-5; D gene: -; V gene: TRBV19; CDR3 protein: CASSIPGRPSNQPQHF; CDR3 DNA: TGTGCCAGTAGTATCCCGGGAAGGCCAAGCAATCAGCCCCAGCATTTT
clone size: -; J gene: TRBJ1-2; D gene: TRBD1; V gene: TRBV7-2; CDR3 protein: CASSLVGQGDTYGYTF; CDR3 DNA: TGTGCCAGCAGCTTAGTGGGACAGGGTGATACCTATGGCTACACCTTC
clone size: once; J gene: TRBJ2-3; D gene: -; V gene: TRBV5-1; CDR3 protein: CASTPAAGSSTDTQYF; CDR3 DNA: TGCGCCAGCACCCCGGCGGCGGGATCTAGCACAGATACGCAGTATTTT
clone size: -; J gene: TRBJ2-1; D gene: -; V gene: TRBV9; CDR3 protein: CASSPPDGGYHALFF; CDR3 DNA: TGTGCCAGCAGCCCTCCCGACGGAGGGTATCATGCCCTGTTCTTC
clone size: -; J gene: TRBJ2-3; D gene: TRBD2; V gene: TRBV5-1; CDR3 protein: CASSLVKTSGGTDTQYF; CDR3 DNA: TGCGCCAGCAGCTTGGTCAAGACTAGCGGGGGCACAGATACGCAGTATTTT
clone size: many; J gene: TRBJ2-1; D gene: TRBD2; V gene: TRBV29-1; CDR3 protein: CSAGGGPNEQFF; CDR3 DNA: TGCAGCGCCGGGGGGGGCCCCAATGAGCAGTTCTTC
clone size: -; J gene: TRBJ1-5; D gene: TRBD1; V gene: TRBV5-3; CDR3 protein: CARSSRDRGLLANQPQHF; CDR3 DNA: TGTGCCAGAAGCTCCCGGGACAGGGGGCTATTAGCGAATCAGCCCCAGCATTTT
clone size: -; J gene: TRBJ2-5; D gene: TRBD2; V gene: TRBV9; CDR3 protein: CASSKGLAGLETQYF; CDR3 DNA: TGTGCCAGCAGCAAGGGACTAGCGGGATTGGAGACCCAGTACTTC